This is a list of T cell receptor beta chains from one sample in a study of T-cell reconstitution after alpha-beta-depleted transplantation in children. TCRdb re-analysed the PCR reads in MiXCR, keeping a single row per CDR3 protein. The table has about 260,000 distinct CDR3 sequences, just under 8.5% seen once; the top ten hold less than 8%. Sequences were derived from PBMCs, mostly from graft donor cells, sampled 180 days after TCRalphabeta/CD19-depleted stem cell transplant. Receptors were obtained from a male patient aged 10-17 years who had a stem cell transplant for acute lymphoblastic leukemia, so the T cells may come from the graft donor. CDR3s include the opening cysteine and the closing phenylalanine or tryptophan. A D gene is named only where the DNA matches it firmly. Expanded clones are given a class, and other clones once, few, many or no size at all.

j_call clone_size v_call d_call cdr3_nt cdr3_aa
TRBJ2-3 few TRBV7-9 TRBD2 TGTGCCAGCAGCACCATAAGAGCGGGGCTAGGGGATACGCAGTATTTT CASSTIRAGLGDTQYF
TRBJ2-1 many TRBV4-2 NA TGTGCCAGCAGCCAAGCGGGGAGCTCCTACAATGAGCAGTTCTTC CASSQAGSSYNEQFF
TRBJ2-3 many TRBV4-2 TRBD2 TGTGCCAGCAGCCAGCCTAGCGGTAACACAGATACGCAGTATTTT CASSQPSGNTDTQYF
TRBJ2-7 many TRBV6-2/TRBV6-3 NA TGTGCCAGCAGCCTACCCCACAGGGGACTCCCCTACGAGCAGTACTTC CASSLPHRGLPYEQYF
TRBJ2-7 many TRBV15 TRBD2 TGTGCCACCAGCAACGGACTAGCGGGAGACTACGAGCAGTACTTC CATSNGLAGDYEQYF
TRBJ2-1 NA TRBV11-1 NA TGTGCCAGCAGCGTCCGGGACCCGTTTAATGAGCAGTTCTTC CASSVRDPFNEQFF
TRBJ1-5 many TRBV12-3/TRBV12-4 NA TGTGCCAGCAGTTTTAGTAACCCCCGCAATCAGCCCCAGCATTTT CASSFSNPRNQPQHF
TRBJ2-7 few TRBV25-1 NA TGTGCCAGCAGTGAATGGGTCGGGATTGACGAGCAGTACTTC CASSEWVGIDEQYF
TRBJ1-2 many TRBV7-9 NA TGTGCCAGCAGGCCCATGGGAGGCTACACCTTC CASRPMGGYTF
TRBJ2-7 many TRBV21-1 NA TGTGCCAGCAGCAAACCCTACTCCAGGGGGTCCAAGGACAACGAGCAGTACTTC CASSKPYSRGSKDNEQYF
TRBJ2-5 many TRBV12-3/TRBV12-4 TRBD2 TGTGCCAGCAGTTTAGTAAAACTTAGCGGGGGGGCCCAAGAGACCCAGTACTTC CASSLVKLSGGAQETQYF
TRBJ2-7 many TRBV20-1 NA TGCAGTGGGGAGACTATCTCCTACGAGCAGTACTTC CSGETISYEQYF
TRBJ2-2 many TRBV11-2 TRBD2 TGTGCCAGCAGCCTTAGCGGGAGTCCCACCGGGGAGCTGTTTTTT CASSLSGSPTGELFF
TRBJ1-5 many TRBV5-5 NA TGTGCCAGCAGCGCCTTATTATACAATCAGCCCCAGCATTTT CASSALLYNQPQHF
TRBJ2-7 many TRBV24-1 NA TGTGCCACCAGTGATTCCGGGACCTCCTACGAGCAGTACTTC CATSDSGTSYEQYF